This entry describes one TCR beta chain. Its antigen is undetermined. TCR libraries each used 3,000 to 4,000 ng of total RNA. TCRdb reworked the 5' RACE reads into one entry per CDR3 protein, no DNA. The repertoire table contains 110,000 to 150,000 distinct CDR3 sequences. These data originate in a study of monozygotic twins with inflammatory bowel disease. Germline V gives CDR1 SQVTM, CDR2 ANQGSEA. The CDR3 sequence is 11 residues long. Overall study results and limits: Other individuals had fewer clonotypes in common with IBD patients than with healthy twins, especially with disease activity. Support was lacking for any single strong IBD-associated signal or clonotype. TCRbeta diversity (inverse Simpson) was lower in IBD patients than in healthy co-twins.

The specimen sequenced was blood. The chain is built from TRBV29-1 and TRBJ2-7; TCRdb reports TRBD2, a call that lacks DNA to check it against. The TCR sequence derives from a human donor with ulcerative colitis or Crohn's disease, or a healthy co-twin of an affected twin (not recorded which). CDR3 sequence: CSASHFDEQYF.